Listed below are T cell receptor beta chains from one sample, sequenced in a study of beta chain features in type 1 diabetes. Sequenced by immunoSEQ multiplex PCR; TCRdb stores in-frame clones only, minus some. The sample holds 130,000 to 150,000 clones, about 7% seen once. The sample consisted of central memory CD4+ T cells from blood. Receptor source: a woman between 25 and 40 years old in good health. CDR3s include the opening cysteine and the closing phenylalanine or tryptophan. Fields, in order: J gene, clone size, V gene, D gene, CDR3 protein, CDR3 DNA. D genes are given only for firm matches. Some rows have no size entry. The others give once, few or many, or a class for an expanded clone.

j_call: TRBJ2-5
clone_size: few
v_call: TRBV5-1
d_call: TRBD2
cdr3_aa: CASSPQRTSGTQETQYF
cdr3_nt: TGCGCCAGCAGCCCACAGCGGACTAGCGGGACCCAAGAGACCCAGTACTTC

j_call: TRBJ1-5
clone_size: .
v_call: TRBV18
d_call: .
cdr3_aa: CASSRGAGNNNQPQHF
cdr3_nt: TGTGCCAGCTCACGGGGTGCGGGGAACAACAATCAGCCCCAGCATTTT

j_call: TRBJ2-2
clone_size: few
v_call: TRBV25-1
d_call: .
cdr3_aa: CASSDGQNVIGGELFF
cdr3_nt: TGTGCCAGCAGTGATGGACAGAACGTAATCGGCGGGGAGCTGTTTTTT

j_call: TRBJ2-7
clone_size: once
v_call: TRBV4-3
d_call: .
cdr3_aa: CASSQAIAGTSYEQYF
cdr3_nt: TGCGCCAGCAGCCAAGCTATTGCGGGAACTTCCTACGAGCAGTACTTC

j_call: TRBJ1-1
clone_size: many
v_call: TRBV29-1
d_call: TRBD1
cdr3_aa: CSVAPGTVNTEAFF
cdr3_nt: TGCAGCGTTGCCCCCGGGACAGTGAACACTGAAGCTTTCTTT

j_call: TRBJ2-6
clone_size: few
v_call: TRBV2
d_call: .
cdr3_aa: CAGLPGGSGANVLTF
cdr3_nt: TGTGCCGGACTACCCGGGGGCTCTGGGGCCAACGTCCTGACTTTC

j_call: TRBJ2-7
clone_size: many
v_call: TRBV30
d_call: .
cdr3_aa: CAWSVEGPPTYEQYF
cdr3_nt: TGTGCCTGGAGTGTAGAGGGTCCACCAACCTACGAGCAGTACTTC

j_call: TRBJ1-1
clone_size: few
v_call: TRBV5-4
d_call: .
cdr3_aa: CASSPTDGKAFF
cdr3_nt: TGTGCCAGCAGCCCTACAGACGGGAAAGCTTTCTTT

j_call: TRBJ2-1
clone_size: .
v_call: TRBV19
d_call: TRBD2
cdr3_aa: CASSGRHNEQFF
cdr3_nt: TGTGCCAGTAGCGGGAGGCACAATGAGCAGTTCTTC

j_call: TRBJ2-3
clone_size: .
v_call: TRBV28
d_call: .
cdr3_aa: CASTGGAGTDTQYF
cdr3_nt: TGTGCCAGCACGGGGGGCGCAGGCACAGATACGCAGTATTTT

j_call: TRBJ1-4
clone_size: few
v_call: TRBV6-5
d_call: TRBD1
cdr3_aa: CASSYSTGAANEKLFF
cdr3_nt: TGTGCCAGCAGTTACTCGACAGGGGCCGCTAATGAAAAACTGTTTTTT

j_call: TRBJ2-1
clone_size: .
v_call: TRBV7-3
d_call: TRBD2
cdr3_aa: CASSLAGAAGEQFF
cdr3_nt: TGTGCCAGCAGCTTAGCGGGAGCGGCGGGTGAGCAGTTCTTC

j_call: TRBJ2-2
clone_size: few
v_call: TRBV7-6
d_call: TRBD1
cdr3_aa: CASSPRQDRGRPGELFF
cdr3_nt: TGTGCCAGCAGCCCCCGTCAGGACAGGGGGCGTCCCGGGGAGCTGTTTTTT

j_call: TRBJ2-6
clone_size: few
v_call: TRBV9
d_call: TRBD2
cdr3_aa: CASSDRTSGRSGANVLTF
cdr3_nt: TGTGCCAGCAGCGATAGGACTAGCGGGAGATCTGGGGCCAACGTCCTGACTTTC

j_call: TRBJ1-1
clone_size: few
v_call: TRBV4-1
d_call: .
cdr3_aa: CASSLSQFRQTEAFF
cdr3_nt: TGCGCCAGCAGCCTCTCACAATTCCGACAGACTGAAGCTTTCTTT

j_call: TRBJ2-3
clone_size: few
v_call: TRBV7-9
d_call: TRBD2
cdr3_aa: CASSRDGLAVSTDTQYF
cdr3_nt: TGTGCCAGCAGCCGCGATGGACTAGCGGTTAGCACAGATACGCAGTATTTT

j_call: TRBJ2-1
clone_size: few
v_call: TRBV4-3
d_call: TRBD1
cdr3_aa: CASSQDAGTGTNEQFF
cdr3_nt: TGCGCCAGCAGCCAAGATGCCGGGACAGGGACCAATGAGCAGTTCTTC

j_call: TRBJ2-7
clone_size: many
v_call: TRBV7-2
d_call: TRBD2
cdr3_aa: CASSFRTSGQYEQYF
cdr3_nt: TGTGCCAGCAGCTTTCGGACTAGCGGTCAGTACGAGCAGTACTTC

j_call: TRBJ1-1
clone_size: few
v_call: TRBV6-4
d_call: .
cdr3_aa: CASRRATNTEAFF
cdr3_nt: TGTGCCAGCAGGAGGGCGACCAACACTGAAGCTTTCTTT

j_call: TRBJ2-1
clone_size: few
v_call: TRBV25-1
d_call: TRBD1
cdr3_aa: CASSEYGTGGRTYNEQFF
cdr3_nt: TGTGCCAGCAGTGAATATGGGACAGGGGGTAGGACCTACAATGAGCAGTTCTTC

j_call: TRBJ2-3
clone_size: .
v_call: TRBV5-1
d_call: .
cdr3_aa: CASSAVPGRDTQYF
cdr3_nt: TGCGCCAGCAGCGCGGTCCCAGGGAGGGATACGCAGTATTTT

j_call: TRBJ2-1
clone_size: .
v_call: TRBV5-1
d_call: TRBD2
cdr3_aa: CASSAGTSSYNEQFF
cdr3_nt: TGCGCCAGCAGCGCCGGGACTAGCTCCTACAATGAGCAGTTCTTC

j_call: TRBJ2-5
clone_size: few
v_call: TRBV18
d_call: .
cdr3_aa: CASSPFRGEETQYF
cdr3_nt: TGTGCCAGCTCACCGTTCAGGGGAGAGGAGACCCAGTACTTC

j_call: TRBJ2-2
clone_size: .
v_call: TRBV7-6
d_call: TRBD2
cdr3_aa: CASSELAGVAGELFF
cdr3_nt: TGTGCCAGCAGCGAGTTAGCGGGAGTTGCCGGGGAGCTGTTTTTT

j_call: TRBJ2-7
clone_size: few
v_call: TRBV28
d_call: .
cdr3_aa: CASRVGGREQYF
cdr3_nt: TGTGCCAGCAGGGTAGGAGGGCGCGAGCAGTACTTC

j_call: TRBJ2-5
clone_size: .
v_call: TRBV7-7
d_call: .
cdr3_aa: CASSLTEQETQYF
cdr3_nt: TGTGCTAGCAGCTTGACAGAGCAAGAGACCCAGTACTTC

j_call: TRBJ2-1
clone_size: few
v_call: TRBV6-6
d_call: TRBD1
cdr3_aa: CASSLRGQSEQFF
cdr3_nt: TGTGCCAGCAGCCTCAGGGGGCAGAGTGAGCAGTTCTTC

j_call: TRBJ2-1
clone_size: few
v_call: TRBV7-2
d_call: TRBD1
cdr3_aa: CASSLVRGRYNEQFF
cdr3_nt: TGTGCCAGCAGCTTAGTTAGGGGGCGGTACAATGAGCAGTTCTTC

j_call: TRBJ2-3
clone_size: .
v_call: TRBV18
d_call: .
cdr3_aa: CASSPPAERKADTQYF
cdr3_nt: TGTGCCAGCTCACCACCGGCGGAGCGGAAGGCAGATACGCAGTATTTT

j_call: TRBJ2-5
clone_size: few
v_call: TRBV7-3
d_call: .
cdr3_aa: CASSRRQEETQYF
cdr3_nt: TGTGCCAGCAGCCGTCGACAGGAAGAGACCCAGTACTTC

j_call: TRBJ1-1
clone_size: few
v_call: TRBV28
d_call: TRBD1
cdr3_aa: CASSSPGQGARTEAFF
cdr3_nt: TGTGCCAGCAGTTCACCGGGACAGGGGGCGCGTACTGAAGCTTTCTTT

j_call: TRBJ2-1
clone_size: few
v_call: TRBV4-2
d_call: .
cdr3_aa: CASSQDREAVYNEQFF
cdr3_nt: TGTGCCAGCAGCCAAGATCGCGAAGCGGTGTACAATGAGCAGTTCTTC

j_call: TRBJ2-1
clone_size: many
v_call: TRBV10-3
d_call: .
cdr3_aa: CAISEMGRERRYNEQFF
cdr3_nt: TGTGCCATCAGTGAGATGGGCCGGGAGCGACGCTACAATGAGCAGTTCTTC

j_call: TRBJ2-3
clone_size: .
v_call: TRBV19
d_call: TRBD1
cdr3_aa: CASAIPGQGADTQYF
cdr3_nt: TGTGCCAGTGCCATTCCGGGACAGGGGGCAGATACGCAGTATTTT

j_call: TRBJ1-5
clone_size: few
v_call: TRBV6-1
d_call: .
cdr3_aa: CASSEGQPSSQPQHF
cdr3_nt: TGTGCCAGCAGTGAAGGACAACCCTCATCCCAGCCCCAGCATTTT

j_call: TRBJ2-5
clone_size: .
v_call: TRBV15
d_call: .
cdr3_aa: CATSRGYSGGETQYF
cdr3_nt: TGTGCCACCAGCAGAGGTTATAGCGGCGGAGAGACCCAGTACTTC

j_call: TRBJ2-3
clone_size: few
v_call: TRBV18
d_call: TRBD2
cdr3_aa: CASTTSGVTDTQYF
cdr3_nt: TGTGCCAGCACGACTAGCGGAGTCACAGATACGCAGTATTTT

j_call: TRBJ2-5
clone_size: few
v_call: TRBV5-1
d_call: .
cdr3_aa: CASGSSVETQYF
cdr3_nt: TGCGCCAGCGGCTCTAGCGTGGAGACCCAGTACTTC

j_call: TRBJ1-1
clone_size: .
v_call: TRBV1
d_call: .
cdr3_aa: CTSSLNPQGRENTEAFF
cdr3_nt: TGCACCAGCAGCCTGAATCCACAGGGTAGAGAGAACACTGAAGCTTTCTTT

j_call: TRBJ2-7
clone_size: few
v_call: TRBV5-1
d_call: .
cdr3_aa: CASSLGLTSSYEQYF
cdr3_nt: TGCGCCAGCAGCTTGGGCCTTACAAGCTCCTACGAGCAGTACTTC

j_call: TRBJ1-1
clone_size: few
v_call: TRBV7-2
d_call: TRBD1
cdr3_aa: CASSSQGYTEAFF
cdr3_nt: TGTGCCAGCAGCTCACAGGGGTACACTGAAGCTTTCTTT

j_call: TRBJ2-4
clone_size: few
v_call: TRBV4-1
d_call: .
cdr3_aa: CASSLWGQAKNIQYF
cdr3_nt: TGCGCCAGCAGCCTTTGGGGGCAGGCCAAAAACATTCAGTACTTC

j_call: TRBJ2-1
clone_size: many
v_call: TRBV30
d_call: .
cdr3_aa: CAWSPPNYNEQFF
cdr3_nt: TGTGCCTGGAGCCCCCCCAACTACAATGAGCAGTTCTTC

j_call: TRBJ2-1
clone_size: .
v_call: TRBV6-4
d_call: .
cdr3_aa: CASSSTGKDGEQFF
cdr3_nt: TGTGCCAGCAGTAGTACGGGAAAAGACGGGGAGCAGTTCTTC

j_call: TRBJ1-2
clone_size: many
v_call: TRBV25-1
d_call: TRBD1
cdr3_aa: CASSAHGTGSGYTF
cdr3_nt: TGTGCCAGCAGTGCCCATGGGACAGGGAGTGGCTACACCTTC

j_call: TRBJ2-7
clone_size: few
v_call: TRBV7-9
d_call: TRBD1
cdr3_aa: CASSWTGIEQYF
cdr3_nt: TGTGCCAGCAGCTGGACAGGAATTGAGCAGTACTTC

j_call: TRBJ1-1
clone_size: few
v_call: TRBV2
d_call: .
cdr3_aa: CASRLTGLNTEAFF
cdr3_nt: TGTGCCAGCAGACTCACAGGGCTGAACACTGAAGCTTTCTTT

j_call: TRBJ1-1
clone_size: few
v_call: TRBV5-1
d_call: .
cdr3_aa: CASSGGTPQF
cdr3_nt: TGCGCCAGCAGCGGAGGGACGCCCCAATTT

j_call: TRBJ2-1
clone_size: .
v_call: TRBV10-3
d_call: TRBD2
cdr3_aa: CANAGTSDHEQFF
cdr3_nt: TGTGCCAATGCCGGGACTAGCGATCATGAGCAGTTCTTC

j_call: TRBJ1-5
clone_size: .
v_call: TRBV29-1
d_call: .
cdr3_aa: CSVASAGPNQPQHF
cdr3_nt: TGCAGCGTTGCTTCGGCAGGCCCCAATCAGCCCCAGCATTTT

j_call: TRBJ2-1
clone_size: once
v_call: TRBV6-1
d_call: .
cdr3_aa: CASSEGLLAGNEQFF
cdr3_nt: TGTGCCAGCAGTGAAGGTCTACTAGCTGGGAATGAGCAGTTCTTC

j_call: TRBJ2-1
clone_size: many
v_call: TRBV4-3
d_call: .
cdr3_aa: CASSQERSNEQFF
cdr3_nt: TGCGCCAGCAGCCAAGAGAGGAGTAATGAGCAGTTCTTC